One sample yielded the 10 T cell receptor beta chains listed below, sequenced in a study of blood T cell repertoires in COVID-19. The data were produced by immunoSEQ multiplex PCR, yet TCRdb's version contains in-frame clones alone and is incomplete. The sample shows roughly 150,000 clones, approximately 83% of them seen only once. The sample taken for sequencing was peripheral blood. These receptors originate from a man aged 65 to 85 with active or convalescent COVID-19.

The chain combines TRBV20-1 with TRBJ1-1, with 7 bases that match TRBD1. Germline loops: CDR1 DFQATT, CDR2 SNEGSKA (reference sequence). Trimming took 2 bases from V and 10 from J; bases not matched to a gene: 4. The CDR3 length is 11 residues. CDR3 region: CSARLTGLAFF. The DNA for the CDR3 is TGCAGTGCTAGACTGACAGGGTTAGCTTTCTTT.

This clone has only a few counts. The chain uses TRBV5-5 and TRBJ2-5; 10 bases agree with TRBD2. Per the germline V gene, CDR1 is SGHKS and CDR2 is YYEKEE (reference sequence). The CDR3 extends over 16 amino acids. With 3 bases clipped from V and 4 bases from J, the junction kept 9 bases outside the gene matches. This CDR3 reads CASSWDLAGVRETQYF. CDR3 sequence (DNA): TGTGCCAGCAGCTGGGACCTAGCGGGGGTAAGAGAGACCCAGTACTTC.

This sequence joins TRBV5-8 and TRBJ1-5; D gene ambiguous. Per germline, CDR1 SGHTS and CDR2 YDEGEE. Trimming pared 2 bases from V and 2 bases from J, leaving 11 bases between. The length of the CDR3 is 15 residues. The CDR3 spells CASSLAVTRNQPQHF. In DNA form, the CDR3 reads TGTGCCAGCAGCTTAGCGGTAACGCGCAATCAGCCCCAGCATTTT. The variable domain in full, completed from reference TRBV5-8 and TRBJ1-5, reads EAGVTQSPTHLIKTRGQQATLRCSPISGHTSVYWYQQALGLGLQFLLWYDEGEERNRGNFPPRFSGRQFPNYSSELNVNALELEDSALYLCASSLAVTRNQPQHFGDGTRLSIL.

This clone was seen a few times. The V call is TRBV5-1, the J call TRBJ2-7; 7 bases map to TRBD2. The CDR3 runs to 15 residues. CDR1 is SGHRS, CDR2 YFSETQ, per germline. Losses at the gene ends were 4 bases for V and 6 bases for J; bases not matched to a gene: 13. CDR3 sequence (DNA): TGCGCCAGCAGCACTTCCCCGGGGGGTTTTGGCGAGCAGTACTTC. As protein: CASSTSPGGFGEQYF.

The chain has TRBV4-1 and TRBJ2-7; a possible D gene is TRBD1 (6 bases). CDR1 and CDR2 from the germline V gene are MGHRA and YSYEKL. This CDR3 comprises 17 residues. V was shortened by 0 bases and J by 2 bases, with 17 bases between the two germline ends. The CDR3 coding sequence is TGCGCCAGCAGCCAAGATCTGCGACAGGCCTTAACCTACGAGCAGTACTTC. Its translation: CASSQDLRQALTYEQYF.

The chain employs TRBV18 and TRBJ1-1, with no clear D. CDR3 length equals 16 residues. Germline values: CDR1 KGHSH, CDR2 LQKENI. Trimming pared 1 base from V and 0 bases from J, leaving 12 bases between. The CDR3 here is CASSPRNQAMNTEAFF. The CDR3 DNA is TGTGCCAGCTCACCACGTAATCAGGCCATGAACACTGAAGCTTTCTTT.

This rearrangement joins TRBV19 to TRBJ1-5, with a tentative D call TRBD1 (6 bases). Trimming left V 7 bases short and J 3 bases short, with 13 bases between. CDR1 and CDR2 (germline): LNHDA, SQIVND (reference sequence). The CDR3 spans 14 residues. The CDR3 DNA is TGTGCCAGTACCCCGGGACATTTCAATCAGCCCCAGCATTTT. Translated: CASTPGHFNQPQHF.

In its sample, this clone was seen once. The chain carries TRBV6-6 and TRBJ1-2; 12 bases align to TRBD1. J was trimmed by 7 bases and V by 7 bases; bases with no gene match: 13. This CDR3 has 16 residues. Germline CDR1 is MNHNY and CDR2 is SVGAGI (reference sequence). In nucleotides, the CDR3 is TGTGCCAGCACCCCCCCGGGGGGACAGGGGGCTTTTGGCTACACCTTC. Translating gives CASTPPGGQGAFGYTF.

The rearrangement links TRBV15 to TRBJ1-1, with D possibly TRBD1 on 5 matching bases. From germline, CDR1 is LNHNV and CDR2 YYDKDF (reference sequence). With 0 bases removed from V and 5 bases from J, the gap between germline ends came to 13 bases. The CDR3 consists of 15 residues. This CDR3 is CATSRDVRTMTEAFF. In DNA form, the CDR3 reads TGTGCCACCAGCAGAGATGTACGGACAATGACTGAAGCTTTCTTT.

This chain uses TRBV15 with TRBJ2-1; 7 bases fit TRBD1. Losses at the gene ends were 5 bases for V and 5 bases for J; bases not matched to a gene: 21. Germline V gene data show CDR1 as LNHNV and CDR2 as YYDKDF (reference sequence). This CDR3 region has 19 residues. The CDR3 DNA is TGTGCCACCAGCTCCCCTACAGGGGCACGGGACACAGGGGACAATGAGCAGTTCTTC. Translation: CATSSPTGARDTGDNEQFF.